This TCR beta chain comes out of a study of a mutant IDH1 vaccine in newly diagnosed glioma. This clone was counted a few times. The antigen is unknown. Time point: week 11, during vaccination. Each dose delivered 300 ug of mutant IDH1 20-mer peptide subcutaneously with imiquimod. Assay used: immunoSEQ multiplex PCR; TCRdb lists only in-frame clones, some missing. The data contain about 24,000 clones, 65% to 80% of them singletons. The CDR3 is made up of 14 amino acids. Deletions cut 4 bases from V and 5 bases from J, with 14 bases between. Germline CDR1 MGHDK, CDR2 SYGVNS. The material sequenced was PBMCs, taken from a glioma patient whose treatment included an IDH1 peptide vaccine. This clonotype was obtained from a man aged 40-50 years with glioma. This chain uses TRBV25-1 with TRBJ1-1; D perhaps matches TRBD1 (5 bases). The CDR3 sequence is CASSARRGVTEAFF. CDR3 DNA: TGTGCCAGCAGTGCCCGGCGGGGCGTGACTGAAGCTTTCTTT.